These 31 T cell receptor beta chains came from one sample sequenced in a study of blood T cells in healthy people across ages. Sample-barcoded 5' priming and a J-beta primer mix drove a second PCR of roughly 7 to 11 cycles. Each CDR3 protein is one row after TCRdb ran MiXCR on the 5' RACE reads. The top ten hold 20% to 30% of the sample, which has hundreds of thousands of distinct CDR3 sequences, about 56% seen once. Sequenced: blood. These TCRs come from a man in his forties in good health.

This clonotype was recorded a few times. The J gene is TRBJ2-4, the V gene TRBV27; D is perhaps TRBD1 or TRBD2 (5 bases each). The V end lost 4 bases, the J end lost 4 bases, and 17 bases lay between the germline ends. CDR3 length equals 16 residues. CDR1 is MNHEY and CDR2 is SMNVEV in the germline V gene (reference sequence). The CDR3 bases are TGTGCCAGCAGTTCCCCTGTAAGGGACGCGAAAAACATTCAGTACTTC. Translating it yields CASSSPVRDAKNIQYF.

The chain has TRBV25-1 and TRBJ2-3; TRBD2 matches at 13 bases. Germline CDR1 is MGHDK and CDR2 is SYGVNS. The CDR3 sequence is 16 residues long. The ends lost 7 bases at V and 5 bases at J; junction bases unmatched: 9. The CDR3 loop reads CASTRTSGGGIDTQYF. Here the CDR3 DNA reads TGTGCCAGCACAAGGACTAGCGGGGGAGGGATAGATACGCAGTATTTT.

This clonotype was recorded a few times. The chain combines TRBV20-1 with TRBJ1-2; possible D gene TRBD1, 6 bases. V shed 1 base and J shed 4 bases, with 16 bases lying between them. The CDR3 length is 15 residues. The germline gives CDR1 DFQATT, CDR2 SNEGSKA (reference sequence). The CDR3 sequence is CSARGSGQSVYGYTF. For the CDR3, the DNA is TGCAGTGCTAGAGGTAGCGGACAGTCCGTCTATGGCTACACCTTC.

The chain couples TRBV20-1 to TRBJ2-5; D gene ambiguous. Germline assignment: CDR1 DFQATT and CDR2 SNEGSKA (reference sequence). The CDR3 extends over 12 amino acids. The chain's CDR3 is CSVEQRLDEQYF. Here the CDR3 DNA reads TGCAGCGTCGAGCAGAGGTTGGATGAGCAGTACTTC.

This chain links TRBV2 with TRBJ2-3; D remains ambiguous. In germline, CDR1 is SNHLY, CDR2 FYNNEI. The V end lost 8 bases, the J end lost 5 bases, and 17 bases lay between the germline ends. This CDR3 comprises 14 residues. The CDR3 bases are TGTGCCAGCGGGGTCGTGGATTTTGGAGATACGCAGTATTTT. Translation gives CASGVVDFGDTQYF.

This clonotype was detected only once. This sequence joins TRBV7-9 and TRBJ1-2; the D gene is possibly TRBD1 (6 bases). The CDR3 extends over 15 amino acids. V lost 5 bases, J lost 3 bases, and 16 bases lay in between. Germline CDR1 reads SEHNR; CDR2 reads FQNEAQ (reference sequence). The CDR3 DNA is TGTGCCAGCAGCCCCCGAACAGGGATGTACTATGGCTACACCTTC. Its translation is CASSPRTGMYYGYTF.

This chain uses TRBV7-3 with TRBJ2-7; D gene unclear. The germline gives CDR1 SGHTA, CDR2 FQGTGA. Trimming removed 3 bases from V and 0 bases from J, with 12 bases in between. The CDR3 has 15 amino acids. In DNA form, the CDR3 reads TGTGCCAGCAGCTTGGGGTCCCTCTCCTCCTACGAGCAGTACTTC. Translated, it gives CASSLGSLSSYEQYF.

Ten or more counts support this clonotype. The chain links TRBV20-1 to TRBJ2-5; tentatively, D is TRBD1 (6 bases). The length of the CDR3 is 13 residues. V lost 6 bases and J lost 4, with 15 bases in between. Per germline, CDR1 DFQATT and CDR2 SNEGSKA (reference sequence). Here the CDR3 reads CSALRQVGETQYF. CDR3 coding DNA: TGCAGTGCGTTAAGACAGGTCGGAGAGACCCAGTACTTC.

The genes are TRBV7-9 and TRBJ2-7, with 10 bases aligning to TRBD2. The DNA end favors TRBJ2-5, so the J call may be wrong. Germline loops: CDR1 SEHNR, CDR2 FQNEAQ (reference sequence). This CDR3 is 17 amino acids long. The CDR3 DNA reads TGTGCCAGCAGCTCACCCCGTGGGGCTAGCGGGGGAGAGACCCAGTACTTC. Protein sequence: CASSSPRGASGGETQYF.

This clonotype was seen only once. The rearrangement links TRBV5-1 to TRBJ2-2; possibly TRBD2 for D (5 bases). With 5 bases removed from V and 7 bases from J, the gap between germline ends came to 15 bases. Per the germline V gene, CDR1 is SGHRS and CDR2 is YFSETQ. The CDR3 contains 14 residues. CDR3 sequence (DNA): TGCGCCAGCAGGGGAGACCCAACGGTCGGGGAGCTGTTTTTT. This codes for CASRGDPTVGELFF.

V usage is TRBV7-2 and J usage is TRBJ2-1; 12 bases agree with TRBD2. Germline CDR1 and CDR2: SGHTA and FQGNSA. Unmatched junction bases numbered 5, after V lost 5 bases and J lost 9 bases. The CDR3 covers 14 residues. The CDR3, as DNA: TGTGCCAGCAGCCGGACTAGCGGGGATAGTGAGCAGTTCTTC. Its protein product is CASSRTSGDSEQFF.

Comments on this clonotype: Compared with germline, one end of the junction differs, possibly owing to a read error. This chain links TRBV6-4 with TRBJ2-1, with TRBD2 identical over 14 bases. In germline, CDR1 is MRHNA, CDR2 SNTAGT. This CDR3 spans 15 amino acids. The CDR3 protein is CASSDGTSGSNEQSF. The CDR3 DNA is TGTGCCAGCAGTGACGGGACTAGCGGGAGCAATGAGCAGTCCTTC.

The CDR3 here is CASSVRGLVGTEQFF. The CDR3 region has the DNA TGTGCCAGCAGCGTAAGGGGGTTGGTTGGGACTGAGCAGTTCTTC. The V gene is TRBV9, the J gene TRBJ2-1, with D perhaps matching TRBD1 (6 bases). Deletions cut 1 base from V and 9 bases from J, with 17 bases between. The germline V gene has CDR1 SGDLS and CDR2 YYNGEE. This CDR3 is built from 15 residues.

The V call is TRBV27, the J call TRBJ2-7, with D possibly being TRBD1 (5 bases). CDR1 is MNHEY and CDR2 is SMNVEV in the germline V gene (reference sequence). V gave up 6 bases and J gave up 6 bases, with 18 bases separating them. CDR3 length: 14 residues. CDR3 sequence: CASSAQGTRSEQYF. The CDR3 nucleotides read TGTGCCAGCAGCGCTCAGGGTACGAGGTCCGAGCAGTACTTC.

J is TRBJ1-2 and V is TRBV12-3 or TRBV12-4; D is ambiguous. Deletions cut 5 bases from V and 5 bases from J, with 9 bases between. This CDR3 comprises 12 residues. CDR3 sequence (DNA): TGTGCCAGCAGTATATCGCATTATGGCTACACCTTC. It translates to CASSISHYGYTF.

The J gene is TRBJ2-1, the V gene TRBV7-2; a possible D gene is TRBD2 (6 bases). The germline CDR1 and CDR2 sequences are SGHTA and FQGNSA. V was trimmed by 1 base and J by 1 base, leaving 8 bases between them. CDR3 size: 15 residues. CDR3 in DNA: TGTGCCAGCAGCTTAGTCGGGACTTCCTACAATGAGCAGTTCTTC. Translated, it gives CASSLVGTSYNEQFF.

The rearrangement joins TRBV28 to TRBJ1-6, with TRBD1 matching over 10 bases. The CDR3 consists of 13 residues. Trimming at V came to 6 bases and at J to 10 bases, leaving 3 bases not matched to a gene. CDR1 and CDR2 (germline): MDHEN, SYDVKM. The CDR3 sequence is CASRTGGNSPLHF. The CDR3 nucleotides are TGTGCCAGCAGGACAGGGGGCAACTCACCCCTCCACTTT.

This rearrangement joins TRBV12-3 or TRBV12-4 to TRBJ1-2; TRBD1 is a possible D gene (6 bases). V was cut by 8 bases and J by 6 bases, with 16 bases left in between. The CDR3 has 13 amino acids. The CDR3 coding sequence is TGTGCCAGCGGCCCGGGGGGCAACGATGGCTACACCTTC. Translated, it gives CASGPGGNDGYTF.

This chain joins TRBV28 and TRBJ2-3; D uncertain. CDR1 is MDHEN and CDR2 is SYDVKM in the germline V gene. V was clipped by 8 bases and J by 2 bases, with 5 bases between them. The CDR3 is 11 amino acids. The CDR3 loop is CASHNTDTQYF. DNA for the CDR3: TGTGCCAGCCACAACACAGATACGCAGTATTTT.

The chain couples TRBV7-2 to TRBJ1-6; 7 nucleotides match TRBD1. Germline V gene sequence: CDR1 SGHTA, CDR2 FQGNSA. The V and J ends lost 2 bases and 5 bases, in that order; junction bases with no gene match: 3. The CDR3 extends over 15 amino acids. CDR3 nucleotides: TGTGCCAGCAGCTTACAGCAGGGGGATAATTCACCCCTCCACTTT. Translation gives CASSLQQGDNSPLHF.

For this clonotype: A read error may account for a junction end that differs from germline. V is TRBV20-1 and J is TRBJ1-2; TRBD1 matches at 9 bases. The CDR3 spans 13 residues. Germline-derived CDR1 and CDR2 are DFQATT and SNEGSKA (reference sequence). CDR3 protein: CSARGGDRDGHTF. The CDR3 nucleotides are TGCAGTGCTAGAGGCGGGGACAGGGATGGCCACACCTTC.

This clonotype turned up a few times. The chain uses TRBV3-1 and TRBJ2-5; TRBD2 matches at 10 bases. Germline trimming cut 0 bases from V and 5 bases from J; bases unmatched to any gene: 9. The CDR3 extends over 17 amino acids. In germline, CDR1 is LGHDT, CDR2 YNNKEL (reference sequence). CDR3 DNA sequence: TGTGCCAGCAGCCAAGACCCCACTAGCGGGGCTCGGGAGACCCAGTACTTC. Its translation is CASSQDPTSGARETQYF.

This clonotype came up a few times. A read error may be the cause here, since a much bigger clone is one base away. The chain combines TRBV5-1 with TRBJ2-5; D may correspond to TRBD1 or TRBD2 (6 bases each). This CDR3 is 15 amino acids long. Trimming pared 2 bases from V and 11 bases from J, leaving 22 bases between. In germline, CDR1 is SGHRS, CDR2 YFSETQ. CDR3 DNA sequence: TGCGCCAGCAGCTTTGGGGCAGCCGGGGGCAATGAGCAGTACTTC. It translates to CASSFGAAGGNEQYF.

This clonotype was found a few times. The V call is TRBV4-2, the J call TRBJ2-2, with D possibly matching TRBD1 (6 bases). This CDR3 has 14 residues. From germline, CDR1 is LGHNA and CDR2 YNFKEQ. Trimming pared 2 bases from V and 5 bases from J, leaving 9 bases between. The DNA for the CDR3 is TGTGCCAGCAGCCAAATTCAGGGGACCGGGGAGCTGTTTTTT. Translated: CASSQIQGTGELFF.

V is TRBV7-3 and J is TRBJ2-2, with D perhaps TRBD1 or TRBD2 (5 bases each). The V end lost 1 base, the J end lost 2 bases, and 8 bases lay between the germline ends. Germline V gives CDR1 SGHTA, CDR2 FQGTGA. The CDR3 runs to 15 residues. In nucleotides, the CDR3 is TGTGCCAGCAGCTTAAACGGGGCCAACACCGGGGAGCTGTTTTTT. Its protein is CASSLNGANTGELFF.

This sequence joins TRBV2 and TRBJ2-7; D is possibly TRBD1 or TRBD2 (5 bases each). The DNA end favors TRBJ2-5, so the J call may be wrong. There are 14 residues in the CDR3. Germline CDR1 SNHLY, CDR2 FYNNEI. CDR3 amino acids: CASSEARDPKTQYF. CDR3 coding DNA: TGTGCCAGCAGTGAAGCGAGGGACCCAAAGACCCAGTACTTC.

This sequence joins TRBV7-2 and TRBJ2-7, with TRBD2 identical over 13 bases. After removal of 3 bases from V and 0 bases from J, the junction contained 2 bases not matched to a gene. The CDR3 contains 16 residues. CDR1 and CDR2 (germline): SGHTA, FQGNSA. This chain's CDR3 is CASSLGLAGLSYEQYF. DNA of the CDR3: TGTGCCAGCAGCTTGGGACTAGCGGGACTCTCCTACGAGCAGTACTTC.

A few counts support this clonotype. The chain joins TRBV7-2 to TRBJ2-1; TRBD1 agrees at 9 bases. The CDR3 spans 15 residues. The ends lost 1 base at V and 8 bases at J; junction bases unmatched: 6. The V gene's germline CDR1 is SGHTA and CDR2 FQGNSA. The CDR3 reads CASSLEGQGTHEQFF. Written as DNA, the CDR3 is TGTGCCAGCAGCTTAGAGGGACAGGGTACCCATGAGCAGTTCTTC.

The chain's CDR3 is CASSLSGSTEAFF. The CDR3 DNA is TGTGCCAGCAGCTTATCGGGATCCACTGAAGCTTTCTTT. The V call is TRBV7-8, the J call TRBJ1-1; D unresolved. CDR3 length equals 13 residues. V lost 2 bases and J 4 bases, leaving 8 bases between the germline ends. CDR1 SGHVS and CDR2 FQNEAQ come from the germline V gene.

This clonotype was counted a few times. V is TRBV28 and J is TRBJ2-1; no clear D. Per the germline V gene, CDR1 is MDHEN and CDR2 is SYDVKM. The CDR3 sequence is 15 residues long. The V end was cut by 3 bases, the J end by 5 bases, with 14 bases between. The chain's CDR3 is CASSLETGWDNEQFF. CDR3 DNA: TGTGCCAGCAGTTTGGAGACCGGCTGGGACAATGAGCAGTTCTTC.

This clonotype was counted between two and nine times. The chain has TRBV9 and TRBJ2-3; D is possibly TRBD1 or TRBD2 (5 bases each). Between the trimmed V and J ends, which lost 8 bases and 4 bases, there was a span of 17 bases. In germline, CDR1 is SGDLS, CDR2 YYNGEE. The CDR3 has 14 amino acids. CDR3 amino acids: CASSSGPNPDTQYF. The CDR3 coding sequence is TGTGCCAGTTCGTCGGGACCGAACCCAGATACGCAGTATTTT.